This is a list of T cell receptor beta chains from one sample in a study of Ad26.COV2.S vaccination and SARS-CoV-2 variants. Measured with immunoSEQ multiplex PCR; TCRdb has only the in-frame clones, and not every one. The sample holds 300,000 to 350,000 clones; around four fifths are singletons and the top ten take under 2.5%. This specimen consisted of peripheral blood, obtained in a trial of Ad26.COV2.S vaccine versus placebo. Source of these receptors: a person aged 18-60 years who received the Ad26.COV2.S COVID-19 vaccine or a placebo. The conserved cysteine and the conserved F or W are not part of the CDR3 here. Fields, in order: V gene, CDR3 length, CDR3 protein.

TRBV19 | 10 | ASSTSQQPQH
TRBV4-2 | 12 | ASSQEPGGYEQY
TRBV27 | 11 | ASRRGQAYGYT
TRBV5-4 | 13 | ASSLSSAAGNTIY
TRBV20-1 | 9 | SARVSTEAF
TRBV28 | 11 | ASSTGTRNIQY
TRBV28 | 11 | ASSRAGGYEQF
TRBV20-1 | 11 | SASREVSYGYT
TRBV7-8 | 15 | ASSWQRSGGIVETQY
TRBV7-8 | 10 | ASSHRDQPQH
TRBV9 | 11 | ASSVGQNYGYT
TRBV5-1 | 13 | ASSLVGENTGELF
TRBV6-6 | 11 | ASSYSGADTQY
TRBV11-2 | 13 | ASSLRAVAVYGYT
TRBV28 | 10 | ASSSSSYEQY
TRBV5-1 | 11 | ASSTGVVSEQY
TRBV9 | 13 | ASSAPTSAWDEQY
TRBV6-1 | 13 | ASSEVGGYQETQY
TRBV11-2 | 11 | ASSLVRTGELF
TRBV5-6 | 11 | ASSLRGEETQY
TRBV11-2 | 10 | ASSSQGGTEI
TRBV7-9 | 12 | ASSPGQMNTEAF
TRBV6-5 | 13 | ASSSTGTPGHEQF
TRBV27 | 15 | ASSPNFRDRLNSPLH
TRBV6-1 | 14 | ASSEVGVPSNQPQH
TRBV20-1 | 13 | SASDRGRLNQPQH
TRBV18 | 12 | ASSPSLTTDTQY
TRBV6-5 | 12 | ASNGLAGKETQY
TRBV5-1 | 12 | ASSLGQAEETQY
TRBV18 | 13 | ASSPRISSTDTQY
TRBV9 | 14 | ASSVSSGTGFDGYT
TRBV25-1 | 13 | ASSGEGLVQETQY
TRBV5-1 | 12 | ASSSGQGNYGYT
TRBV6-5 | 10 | ASSYTTGKAF
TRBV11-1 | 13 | ASSLSSVAGNTIY
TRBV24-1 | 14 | ATSHRGGGFTDTQY
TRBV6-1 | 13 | ASSYKGEGGDTQY
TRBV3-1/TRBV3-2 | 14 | ASSRQGDLAKNIQY
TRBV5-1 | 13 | ASSLGLGMNTEAF
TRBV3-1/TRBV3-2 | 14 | ASSQRGEGTNEKLF
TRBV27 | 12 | ASSFRIGPYEQY